The next 28 T cell receptor beta chains were all read from a single sample in a study of CD8 T cells in Susac syndrome. Random hexamers primed reverse transcription of about 0.5 to 1 ug RNA. TCRdb recomputed calls from the immunoSEQ multiplex PCR reads with MiXCR, one row per CDR3 protein. Of about 200,000 distinct CDR3 sequences listed, about 91% are singletons. Sequenced sample: CD4+ T cells from PBMCs. The receptors were gathered from a human donor with Susac syndrome.

The chain is built from TRBV2 and TRBJ2-2; 8 positions agree with TRBD2. The CDR3 runs to 15 residues. Germline values: CDR1 SNHLY, CDR2 FYNNEI. V shed 3 bases and J 3 bases; nucleotides not matched to a gene: 3. CDR3 in amino acids: CASSDSGGYTGELFF. The CDR3 coding sequence is TGTGCCAGCAGTGACAGCGGGGGATACACCGGGGAGCTGTTTTTT.

This clonotype was seen only once. This rearrangement joins TRBV10-1 to TRBJ2-1; no firm D call. The CDR3 runs 17 residues. V gave up 7 bases and J gave up 0 bases, with 19 bases separating them. CDR1 and CDR2 (germline): WNHNN, SYGVQD (reference sequence). As DNA, the CDR3 is TGCGCCAGCATTAGTTCGTCGGAGACTCACTCCTACAATGAGCAGTTCTTC. As protein: CASISSSETHSYNEQFF.

This sequence joins TRBV28 and TRBJ2-1, with D unresolved. Trimming cost V 7 bases and J 0 bases, with 19 bases left between them. The length of the CDR3 is 17 residues. Looked up from germline, CDR1 is MDHEN and CDR2 is SYDVKM. The CDR3 DNA reads TGTGCCAGCACCTCGATGGGCGACCCGGCCTCCTACAATGAGCAGTTCTTC. It yields the protein CASTSMGDPASYNEQFF.

The rearrangement uses TRBV20-1 and TRBJ2-2; 7 nucleotides agree with TRBD2. In germline, CDR1 is DFQATT, CDR2 SNEGSKA (reference sequence). The CDR3 is 16 residues long. The trim removed 6 bases at V and 5 bases at J, leaving 15 bases unmatched. The CDR3 sequence is CSASLRGGSRTGELFF. In nucleotides, the CDR3 is TGCAGTGCGAGCCTTCGGGGCGGGAGCCGGACCGGGGAGCTGTTTTTT.

CDR3 coding DNA: TGTGCCAGCAGGCGCGACCTATCACGAGCAACTAATGAAAAACTGTTTTTT. As protein: CASRRDLSRATNEKLFF. The chain combines TRBV27 with TRBJ1-4, with D unclear. Germline CDR1 reads MNHEY; CDR2 reads SMNVEV (reference sequence). The CDR3 sequence is 17 residues long. V was shortened by 6 bases and J by 0 bases, with 17 bases between the two germline ends.

The rearrangement joins TRBV4-1 to TRBJ2-6; 8 bases are shared with TRBD2. The germline V gene has CDR1 MGHRA and CDR2 YSYEKL. The CDR3 spans 19 residues. Losses at the gene ends were 2 bases for V and 0 bases for J; bases not matched to a gene: 9. CDR3 coding DNA: TGCGCCAGCAGCCAAAGGCATGGCGGGGGGAACTCTGGGGCCAACGTCCTGACTTTC. Protein product: CASSQRHGGGNSGANVLTF.

The chain carries TRBV15 and TRBJ2-5; weak D call: TRBD2 (6 bases). Trimming cost V 1 base and J 5 bases, with 11 bases left between them. The CDR3 totals 14 residues. The V gene's germline CDR1 is LNHNV and CDR2 YYDKDF (reference sequence). CDR3 sequence reads: CATSRGLVSETQYF. DNA for the CDR3: TGTGCCACCAGCAGAGGACTAGTTTCTGAGACCCAGTACTTC.

This clonotype showed up just once. CDR3 nucleotides: TGTGCCAGCAGCCGACAGGGGAACACCATATATTTT. It encodes CASSRQGNTIYF. V is TRBV3-1 and J is TRBJ1-3, with 8 bases that match TRBD1. The CDR3 length is 12 residues. Germline CDR1 reads LGHDT; CDR2 reads YNNKEL (reference sequence). V shed 4 bases, J shed 7 bases, and the junction held 0 bases outside the gene matches.

The CDR3, as DNA: TGCGCCAGCAGCCCCCAGGCGGCCGCCTTTAGGGTTGAGCAGTTCTTC. Residues: CASSPQAAAFRVEQFF. V gene TRBV5-1 combines with J gene TRBJ2-1; D not resolved. CDR3 length: 16 residues. The V end lost 4 bases, the J end lost 9 bases, and 23 bases lay between the germline ends. Germline loops: CDR1 SGHRS, CDR2 YFSETQ.

The chain combines TRBV4-1 with TRBJ1-1, with TRBD1 matching 8 bases. Per germline, CDR1 MGHRA and CDR2 YSYEKL. The trim removed 8 bases at V and 4 bases at J, leaving 15 bases unmatched. The length of the CDR3 is 16 residues. As DNA, the CDR3 is TGCGCCAGCTGGCACGCCGTCGACAGGGGCGGCACTGAAGCTTTCTTT. Residues: CASWHAVDRGGTEAFF.

This clonotype was detected once. This sequence joins TRBV2 and TRBJ1-5; D is possibly TRBD1 (6 bases). The CDR3 contains 15 residues. Deletions cut 0 bases from V and 5 bases from J, with 11 bases between. CDR1 and CDR2 (germline): SNHLY, FYNNEI. DNA of the CDR3: TGTGCCAGCAGTGAAGCTTTGGCAGGGGATCAGCCCCAGCATTTT. This codes for CASSEALAGDQPQHF.

CDR3 in amino acids: CASSQFVPSSSYNEQFF. The CDR3 nucleotides are TGTGCCAGCAGCCAATTCGTCCCCTCGAGCTCCTACAATGAGCAGTTCTTC. The chain has TRBV3-1 and TRBJ2-1; the D is unclear. Germline V gives CDR1 LGHDT, CDR2 YNNKEL (reference sequence). The CDR3 spans 17 residues. The V end lost 2 bases, the J end lost 0 bases, and 14 bases lay between the germline ends.

The chain links TRBV27 to TRBJ1-5; D perhaps matches TRBD1 (6 bases). The CDR3 runs to 15 residues. CDR1 and CDR2 from the germline V gene are MNHEY and SMNVEV (reference sequence). The V and J ends lost 6 bases and 0 bases respectively, with 12 bases between them. The CDR3 spells CASRPYRDSNQPQHF. The CDR3 DNA follows: TGTGCCAGCAGACCTTACAGGGATAGCAATCAGCCCCAGCATTTT.

The chain combines TRBV6-4 with TRBJ2-1; TRBD2 matches 11 bases. Germline V gene sequence: CDR1 MRHNA, CDR2 SNTAGT. The trim removed 10 bases at V and 8 bases at J, leaving 13 bases unmatched. CDR3 length: 15 residues. The CDR3 DNA sequence: TGTGCCAACAGAAGAACTAGCGGGAGTCGGGATGAGCAGTTCTTC. Translating it yields CANRRTSGSRDEQFF.

The genes are TRBV20-1 and TRBJ2-7, with TRBD2 as a possible D gene (5 bases). The CDR3 is made up of 14 amino acids. Per the germline V gene, CDR1 is DFQATT and CDR2 is SNEGSKA (reference sequence). The V end was cut by 3 bases, the J end by 3 bases, with 15 bases between. The CDR3 loop reads CSARVAPTSYEQYF. For the CDR3, the DNA is TGCAGTGCTAGGGTAGCGCCCACTAGCTACGAGCAGTACTTC.

The chain combines TRBV2 with TRBJ2-3; possibly TRBD2 for D (6 bases). Trimming removed 8 bases from V and 2 bases from J, with 14 bases in between. The germline CDR1 and CDR2 sequences are SNHLY and FYNNEI. This CDR3 has 14 residues. The CDR3 sequence: CASVGGLITDTQYF. The CDR3 DNA sequence: TGTGCCAGCGTGGGGGGACTCATCACAGATACGCAGTATTTT.

The rearrangement uses TRBV11-2 and TRBJ2-7; TRBD2 is a possible D gene (6 bases). The CDR3 totals 12 residues. Trimming cost V 6 bases and J 0 bases, with 6 bases left between them. Germline V gene data show CDR1 as SGHAT and CDR2 as FQNNGV. CDR3 in amino acids: CASRGGSYEQYF. CDR3 sequence (DNA): TGTGCCAGCAGGGGGGGCTCCTACGAGCAGTACTTC. Variable domain in full (rest from reference TRBV11-2 and TRBJ2-7): EAGVAQSPRYKIIEKRQSVAFWCNPISGHATLYWYQQILGQGPKLLIQFQNNGVVDDSQLPKDRFSAERLKGVDSTLKIQPAKLEDSAVYLCASRGGSYEQYFGPGTRLTVT.

The rearrangement joins TRBV9 to TRBJ2-1, with a weak D call TRBD1 (6 bases). Germline V CDR1 and CDR2: SGDLS, YYNGEE. With 0 bases removed from V and 1 base from J, the gap between germline ends came to 8 bases. The CDR3 length is 15 residues. In nucleotides, the CDR3 is TGTGCCAGCAGCGTAGATACAGGGTCCTACAATGAGCAGTTCTTC. It yields the protein CASSVDTGSYNEQFF.

The rearrangement joins TRBV18 to TRBJ2-7; D might be TRBD1 (5 bases). Trimming pared 2 bases from V and 6 bases from J, leaving 11 bases between. The CDR3 runs to 13 residues. Germline V gene lookup returns CDR1 KGHSH and CDR2 LQKENI. The CDR3 loop is CASSPGLGAEQYF. CDR3 bases: TGTGCCAGCTCACCAGGGCTAGGGGCCGAGCAGTACTTC.

The chain has TRBV6-1 and TRBJ1-5, with D hard to call. The CDR3 sequence is 17 residues long. The V end lost 6 bases, the J end lost 0 bases, and 18 bases lay between the germline ends. CDR1 and CDR2 from the germline V gene are MNHNS and SASEGT. This chain's CDR3 is CASSAKTDTYSNQPQHF. The CDR3 DNA reads TGTGCCAGCAGCGCGAAAACAGACACCTATAGCAATCAGCCCCAGCATTTT.

This rearrangement joins TRBV20-1 to TRBJ2-1; the D gene is possibly TRBD2 (5 bases). The CDR3 covers 14 residues. The germline V gene encodes CDR1 DFQATT and CDR2 SNEGSKA (reference sequence). Trimming removed 0 bases at V and 3 bases at J, with 9 bases between. The CDR3: CSARDTRGYNEQFF. Here the CDR3 DNA reads TGCAGTGCTAGAGATACTCGGGGCTACAATGAGCAGTTCTTC.

This chain uses TRBV2 with TRBJ2-7; 9 positions agree with TRBD1. The germline V gene encodes CDR1 SNHLY and CDR2 FYNNEI. J lost 1 base, V lost 5 bases, and 3 bases had no gene match. There are 14 residues in the CDR3. CDR3: CASSQDRGSYEQYF. For the CDR3, the DNA is TGTGCCAGCAGTCAGGACAGGGGATCCTACGAGCAGTACTTC.

The genes are TRBV7-3 and TRBJ1-5, with D unresolved. Deletions cut 6 bases from V and 3 bases from J, with 12 bases between. CDR1 SGHTA and CDR2 FQGTGA come from the germline V gene. This CDR3 contains 14 residues. CDR3 DNA sequence: TGTGCCAGCAGTTTAGACGGATTCAATCAGCCCCAGCATTTT. Residues: CASSLDGFNQPQHF.

Here the CDR3 reads CASSQDVDEKLFF. The CDR3, as DNA: TGTGCCAGCAGCCAAGATGTGGATGAAAAACTGTTTTTT. V is TRBV3-1 and J is TRBJ1-4; unclear D gene. This CDR3 is 13 amino acids long. Germline V gives CDR1 LGHDT, CDR2 YNNKEL (reference sequence). V lost 0 bases to trimming and J lost 6 bases, with 5 bases between them.

This sequence joins TRBV18 and TRBJ2-2, with D tentatively TRBD1 (5 bases). The germline V and J ends were trimmed by 6 bases and 0 bases, with 14 bases remaining between them. The V gene's germline CDR1 is KGHSH and CDR2 LQKENI. This CDR3 comprises 16 residues. DNA for the CDR3: TGTGCCAGCTCCCCCCAGACAGCTACGAACACCGGGGAGCTGTTTTTT. This gives the protein CASSPQTATNTGELFF.

The chain carries TRBV3-1 and TRBJ2-7; possibly TRBD1 for D (5 bases). This CDR3 spans 15 amino acids. Germline V lookup: CDR1 LGHDT, CDR2 YNNKEL (reference sequence). With 3 bases removed from V and 7 bases from J, the gap between germline ends came to 19 bases. CDR3 region: CASSHAGLTRDEQYF. CDR3 bases: TGTGCCAGCAGCCACGCCGGATTAACCAGGGATGAGCAGTACTTC.

The V and J genes are TRBV12-3 or TRBV12-4 and TRBJ1-3; TRBD1 is a possible D gene (6 bases). The CDR3 runs 15 residues. V lost 4 bases and J 3 bases, leaving 13 bases between the germline ends. The CDR3: CASSSTGWGGNTIYF. The CDR3 coding sequence is TGTGCCAGCAGTTCAACAGGGTGGGGTGGAAACACCATATATTTT.

The CDR3 region is CASRSIHSDYNEQFF. The CDR3 DNA reads as TGTGCCAGCAGGTCTATTCACTCAGACTACAATGAGCAGTTCTTC. The chain joins TRBV28 to TRBJ2-1; D is ambiguous. The CDR3 runs 15 residues. Germline V gene sequence: CDR1 MDHEN, CDR2 SYDVKM. V lost 6 bases and J 3 bases, leaving 15 bases between the germline ends. Full variable domain (missing parts from reference TRBV28 and TRBJ2-1): DVKVTQSSRYLVKRTGEKVFLECVQDMDHENMFWYRQDPGLGLRLIYFSYDVKMKEKGDIPEGYSVSREKKERFSLILESASTNQTSMYLCASRSIHSDYNEQFFGPGTRLTVL.